A selection of T cell receptor beta chains follows, all from one sample in a study of radiation and T cells in renal cell carcinoma. TCRdb's copy holds only in-frame clones and misses some; the assay was immunoSEQ multiplex PCR. This sample carries 97,000 or so clones, around 84% of them seen once, and the ten largest clones take around 7.7%. The sequencing used blood, collected from a patient whose treatment included radiotherapy and nephrectomy. Receptors originate from a man aged 55-75 years with renal cell carcinoma. Both conserved end residues are part of each CDR3. D genes are given only for firm matches. Clone size, where shown, is once, few, many, or a class for clones that have expanded.

d_gene: NA; len: 13; abundance: NA; j_gene: TRBJ2-3; v_gene: TRBV5-4; CDR3nt: TGTGCCAGCAGCTTGGAACAGCAAGATACGCAGTATTTT; CDR3aa: CASSLEQQDTQYF
d_gene: TRBD2; len: 16; abundance: NA; j_gene: TRBJ2-7; v_gene: TRBV28; CDR3nt: TGTGCCAGCAGTTCCCCCGGGACTAACCAGAACTACGAGCAGTACTTC; CDR3aa: CASSSPGTNQNYEQYF
d_gene: TRBD1; len: 15; abundance: NA; j_gene: TRBJ2-7; v_gene: TRBV11-2; CDR3nt: TGTGCCAGCAGCTTCTCGGACAGGGGTTCCTACGAGCAGTACTTC; CDR3aa: CASSFSDRGSYEQYF
d_gene: NA; len: 13; abundance: NA; j_gene: TRBJ1-2; v_gene: TRBV28; CDR3nt: TGTGCCAGCAGTACAGGAACTAACTATGGCTACACCTTC; CDR3aa: CASSTGTNYGYTF
d_gene: TRBD1; len: 15; abundance: few; j_gene: TRBJ1-3; v_gene: TRBV28; CDR3nt: TGTGCCAGCAGTCCCCCAGACAGGGCGAGAAACACCATATATTTT; CDR3aa: CASSPPDRARNTIYF
d_gene: TRBD1; len: 17; abundance: NA; j_gene: TRBJ1-1; v_gene: TRBV18; CDR3nt: TGTGCCAGCTCCCCTACGACAGGGCTGGTGGCGGCCACTGAAGCTTTCTTT; CDR3aa: CASSPTTGLVAATEAFF
d_gene: TRBD2; len: 16; abundance: NA; j_gene: TRBJ2-1; v_gene: TRBV7-3; CDR3nt: TGTGCCAGCAGCTTAATCCGGACTAGGGGCCGCAATGAGCAGTTCTTC; CDR3aa: CASSLIRTRGRNEQFF
d_gene: TRBD1; len: 19; abundance: NA; j_gene: TRBJ1-1; v_gene: TRBV27; CDR3nt: TGTGCCAGCTTTTTCGTCCGGGGACAGGGGGCTTCGGTGAACACTGAAGCTTTCTTT; CDR3aa: CASFFVRGQGASVNTEAFF
d_gene: NA; len: 15; abundance: NA; j_gene: TRBJ2-7; v_gene: TRBV14; CDR3nt: TGTGCCAGCAGCCAAGGGAAACTAGGGGGTTACGAGCAGTACTTC; CDR3aa: CASSQGKLGGYEQYF
d_gene: NA; len: 17; abundance: many; j_gene: TRBJ2-6; v_gene: TRBV19; CDR3nt: TGTGCCAGTAATGTCGGGGGCCTCAGGGATGGGGCCAACGTCCTGACTTTC; CDR3aa: CASNVGGLRDGANVLTF
d_gene: NA; len: 15; abundance: few; j_gene: TRBJ2-5; v_gene: TRBV19; CDR3nt: TGTGCCAGTAGTTCCCCCCGGACGGGTCAAGAGACCCAGTACTTC; CDR3aa: CASSSPRTGQETQYF
d_gene: TRBD2; len: 16; abundance: NA; j_gene: TRBJ2-1; v_gene: TRBV18; CDR3nt: TGTGCCAGCTCACCTCGAGAGCGGGGAATTTACAATGAGCAGTTCTTC; CDR3aa: CASSPRERGIYNEQFF
d_gene: TRBD1; len: 13; abundance: NA; j_gene: TRBJ1-2; v_gene: TRBV2; CDR3nt: TGTGCCAGCAGCGGGGACAGTGGGCATGGCTACACCTTC; CDR3aa: CASSGDSGHGYTF
d_gene: TRBD1; len: 19; abundance: NA; j_gene: TRBJ2-7; v_gene: TRBV7-2; CDR3nt: TGTGCCAGCAGCAGAAGAACAGGGGGCCAGCCTTCTTTTACCTACGAGCAGTACTTC; CDR3aa: CASSRRTGGQPSFTYEQYF
d_gene: TRBD1; len: 16; abundance: NA; j_gene: TRBJ2-3; v_gene: TRBV5-4; CDR3nt: TGTGCCAGCAGCTCCGTTACAGGGGTTCCCACAGGGACGCAGTATTTT; CDR3aa: CASSSVTGVPTGTQYF
d_gene: NA; len: 14; abundance: once; j_gene: TRBJ1-4; v_gene: TRBV11-1; CDR3nt: TGTGCCAGCGGCGTGGGGCGGATTAATGAAAAACTGTTTTTT; CDR3aa: CASGVGRINEKLFF
d_gene: TRBD2; len: 14; abundance: NA; j_gene: TRBJ2-1; v_gene: TRBV2; CDR3nt: TGTGCCAGCAGAGCTAGCGGGAGAGCCAATGAGCAGTTCTTC; CDR3aa: CASRASGRANEQFF
d_gene: TRBD1; len: 14; abundance: NA; j_gene: TRBJ2-1; v_gene: TRBV6-1; CDR3nt: TGTGCCAGCAGTGCCGGGACAGTTGGTTCTGAGCAGTTCTTC; CDR3aa: CASSAGTVGSEQFF
d_gene: NA; len: 16; abundance: NA; j_gene: TRBJ2-2; v_gene: TRBV7-2; CDR3nt: TGTGCCAGCAGCCCGCGAACTCCCACGAACACCGGGGAGCTGTTTTTT; CDR3aa: CASSPRTPTNTGELFF
d_gene: NA; len: 13; abundance: few; j_gene: TRBJ2-7; v_gene: TRBV5-1; CDR3nt: TGCGCCAGCAGCTTAGCGACAGACTACGAGCAGTACTTC; CDR3aa: CASSLATDYEQYF
d_gene: NA; len: 13; abundance: NA; j_gene: TRBJ1-1; v_gene: TRBV5-1; CDR3nt: TGCGCCAGCACCGACCCTTTGAACACTGAAGCTTTCTTT; CDR3aa: CASTDPLNTEAFF
d_gene: NA; len: 16; abundance: few; j_gene: TRBJ2-2; v_gene: TRBV7-6; CDR3nt: TGTGCCAGCAGCTTAGTGGGCGGAGCGAACACCGGGGAGCTGTTTTTT; CDR3aa: CASSLVGGANTGELFF
d_gene: TRBD2; len: 15; abundance: once; j_gene: TRBJ2-7; v_gene: TRBV18; CDR3nt: TGTGCCAGCTCACCGGCTAGCGGGAGGAACGGCGAGCAGTACTTC; CDR3aa: CASSPASGRNGEQYF
d_gene: NA; len: 12; abundance: NA; j_gene: TRBJ2-7; v_gene: TRBV5-6; CDR3nt: TGTGCCAGCAATCGCCGGACAGACGAGCAGTACTTC; CDR3aa: CASNRRTDEQYF
d_gene: NA; len: 13; abundance: NA; j_gene: TRBJ1-1; v_gene: TRBV27; CDR3nt: TGTGCCAGCCCGCCCTCGATGAACACTGAAGCTTTCTTT; CDR3aa: CASPPSMNTEAFF
d_gene: NA; len: 14; abundance: few; j_gene: TRBJ1-5; v_gene: TRBV25-1; CDR3nt: TGTGCCAGCAGTCCCCCAGGGGTTGATCAGCCCCAGCATTTT; CDR3aa: CASSPPGVDQPQHF
d_gene: TRBD2; len: 13; abundance: NA; j_gene: TRBJ2-5; v_gene: TRBV10-3; CDR3nt: TGTGCCATCAGTGAGTCGGGAGGGACGGCTCAGTACTTC; CDR3aa: CAISESGGTAQYF
d_gene: NA; len: 16; abundance: once; j_gene: TRBJ2-1; v_gene: TRBV7-8; CDR3nt: TGTGCCAGCAGCTTAGGCTACTCCCTAGCGACGCATGAGCAGTTCTTC; CDR3aa: CASSLGYSLATHEQFF
d_gene: TRBD1; len: 15; abundance: NA; j_gene: TRBJ2-5; v_gene: TRBV5-6; CDR3nt: TGTGCCAGCAGCCGACCGACAGGGGGCGGAGAGACCCAGTACTTC; CDR3aa: CASSRPTGGGETQYF
d_gene: NA; len: 14; abundance: NA; j_gene: TRBJ1-3; v_gene: TRBV10-3; CDR3nt: TGTGCCATCAGTGACAGGGTAGCAGGAAACACCATATATTTT; CDR3aa: CAISDRVAGNTIYF
d_gene: NA; len: 12; abundance: NA; j_gene: TRBJ2-5; v_gene: TRBV5-1; CDR3nt: TGCGCCAGCAGTTTCGGGGACTCCCCCCAGTACTTC; CDR3aa: CASSFGDSPQYF
d_gene: NA; len: 15; abundance: NA; j_gene: TRBJ1-1; v_gene: TRBV18; CDR3nt: TGTGCCAGCTCACCACTCCCACCCATGAACACTGAAGCTTTCTTT; CDR3aa: CASSPLPPMNTEAFF
d_gene: NA; len: 12; abundance: NA; j_gene: TRBJ1-4; v_gene: TRBV25-1; CDR3nt: TGTGCCAGCAGTGTTTCGAGGGAAAAACTGTTTTTT; CDR3aa: CASSVSREKLFF
d_gene: NA; len: 11; abundance: NA; j_gene: TRBJ1-2; v_gene: TRBV30; CDR3nt: TGTGCCTGGAGTGTACCGGGCGGCTACACCTTC; CDR3aa: CAWSVPGGYTF
d_gene: TRBD1; len: 14; abundance: NA; j_gene: TRBJ2-5; v_gene: TRBV30; CDR3nt: TGTGCCTGGGGGAGACAGGGGGCAGGGGAGACCCAGTACTTC; CDR3aa: CAWGRQGAGETQYF
d_gene: NA; len: 12; abundance: NA; j_gene: TRBJ2-2; v_gene: TRBV11-2; CDR3nt: TGTGCCAGCAGCTTAAGGTCCGGGGAGCTGTTTTTT; CDR3aa: CASSLRSGELFF
d_gene: NA; len: 13; abundance: NA; j_gene: TRBJ1-2; v_gene: TRBV6-5; CDR3nt: TGTGCCAGCAGTTACTCCCCCGCCCGCGGCTACACCTTC; CDR3aa: CASSYSPARGYTF
d_gene: TRBD1; len: 15; abundance: NA; j_gene: TRBJ2-1; v_gene: TRBV5-1; CDR3nt: TGCGCCAGCAGCGCTGGGGACAGCCTAACGGATGAGCAGTTCTTC; CDR3aa: CASSAGDSLTDEQFF
d_gene: NA; len: 14; abundance: NA; j_gene: TRBJ2-1; v_gene: TRBV27; CDR3nt: TGTGCCAGCAGTTTATCTTTAGCGCCCAATGAGCAGTTCTTC; CDR3aa: CASSLSLAPNEQFF
d_gene: TRBD2; len: 18; abundance: NA; j_gene: TRBJ2-5; v_gene: TRBV6-1; CDR3nt: TGTGCCAGCAGTGAAGCGCGAGAAGGCGGGAGGTTTAGGGAGACCCAGTACTTC; CDR3aa: CASSEAREGGRFRETQYF
d_gene: NA; len: 12; abundance: NA; j_gene: TRBJ2-7; v_gene: TRBV2; CDR3nt: TGTGCCAGCAGTGTCTGGGACTACGAGCAGTACTTC; CDR3aa: CASSVWDYEQYF
d_gene: NA; len: 14; abundance: NA; j_gene: TRBJ1-3; v_gene: TRBV6-5; CDR3nt: TGTGCCAGCAGTTACGACAGGACGGGAAACACCATATATTTT; CDR3aa: CASSYDRTGNTIYF
d_gene: NA; len: 15; abundance: NA; j_gene: TRBJ2-3; v_gene: TRBV10-1; CDR3nt: TGCGCCAGCAGTGGTGGAAGCGGTGGTGCAGATACGCAGTATTTT; CDR3aa: CASSGGSGGADTQYF
d_gene: NA; len: 13; abundance: NA; j_gene: TRBJ2-7; v_gene: TRBV5-1; CDR3nt: TGCGCCAGCAGCTTCACAGGCGACTACGAGCAGTACTTC; CDR3aa: CASSFTGDYEQYF
d_gene: TRBD1; len: 13; abundance: NA; j_gene: TRBJ2-7; v_gene: TRBV11-2; CDR3nt: TGTGCCAGCAGCTTTGCTTTGGGACAGGGAGGGAACTTC; CDR3aa: CASSFALGQGGNF
d_gene: NA; len: 13; abundance: NA; j_gene: TRBJ1-1; v_gene: TRBV7-3; CDR3nt: TGTGCCAGCAGCTTAAGTTGGGACACTGAAGCTTTCTTT; CDR3aa: CASSLSWDTEAFF
d_gene: NA; len: 15; abundance: NA; j_gene: TRBJ2-1; v_gene: TRBV6-4; CDR3nt: TGTGCCAGCAGTGACTCAGCAGGCTTCTACAATGAGCAGTTCTTC; CDR3aa: CASSDSAGFYNEQFF
d_gene: NA; len: 13; abundance: NA; j_gene: TRBJ2-7; v_gene: TRBV9; CDR3nt: TGTGCCAGCAGCGTAGGGGAGGGGGTCGAGCAGTACTTC; CDR3aa: CASSVGEGVEQYF
d_gene: NA; len: 13; abundance: NA; j_gene: TRBJ1-4; v_gene: TRBV6-6; CDR3nt: TGTGCCAGCAGGAGGGATTTTAATGAAAAACTGTTTTTT; CDR3aa: CASRRDFNEKLFF
d_gene: NA; len: 13; abundance: NA; j_gene: TRBJ2-1; v_gene: TRBV5-6; CDR3nt: TGTGCCAGCAGCTTGTCTAGGTCGCGTGAGCAGTTCTTC; CDR3aa: CASSLSRSREQFF
d_gene: TRBD2; len: 15; abundance: NA; j_gene: TRBJ2-1; v_gene: TRBV7-2; CDR3nt: TGTGCCAGCAGCACCGGGACTAGCGAGTACAATGAGCAGTTCTTC; CDR3aa: CASSTGTSEYNEQFF
d_gene: NA; len: 16; abundance: NA; j_gene: TRBJ2-4; v_gene: TRBV7-2; CDR3nt: TGTGCCAGCAGCCCCTCAGGGGCCAGGGCCAAAAACATTCAGTACTTC; CDR3aa: CASSPSGARAKNIQYF
d_gene: NA; len: 15; abundance: NA; j_gene: TRBJ2-5; v_gene: TRBV25-1; CDR3nt: TGTGCCAGCAGTGATCTGGAACTCCCACAAGAGACCCAGTACTTC; CDR3aa: CASSDLELPQETQYF
d_gene: TRBD1; len: 17; abundance: NA; j_gene: TRBJ2-2; v_gene: TRBV12-5; CDR3nt: TGTGCTAGTGTCCCATCCAGGGGGCGAAGGGGCACCGGGGAGCTGTTTTTT; CDR3aa: CASVPSRGRRGTGELFF
d_gene: NA; len: 16; abundance: NA; j_gene: TRBJ2-3; v_gene: TRBV9; CDR3nt: TGTGCCAGCAGCGTAGAAGGAAGGTCTAGCACAGATACGCAGTATTTT; CDR3aa: CASSVEGRSSTDTQYF
d_gene: NA; len: 14; abundance: NA; j_gene: TRBJ2-5; v_gene: TRBV25-1; CDR3nt: TGTGCCAGCAGTGAAGGGCCTGCCAAGGAGACCCAGTACTTC; CDR3aa: CASSEGPAKETQYF